The sequence of this TCR beta chain was determined in a study of vaccination and CD4 T cells after COVID-19. On this clonotype: Its specificity is not known.

With the Oncomine TCR Beta short-read assay, DNA from cultured CD4+ T cells was sequenced. MiXCR was run by TCRdb on the PCR reads, yielding one entry per CDR3 protein. This sample has around 19,000 distinct CDR3 sequences; more than 55% occur once, and the top ten carry 8% to 9.5%. V lost 3 bases, J lost 4 bases, and 11 bases stayed unmatched. CDR1 and CDR2 from the germline V gene are SGHDN and FVKESK. The CDR3 spans 17 residues. The treatment denotes: approximately nine-day PBMC culture with coronavirus spike peptide pools or control peptides (ViraFEST assay). The sample taken for sequencing was CD4+ T cells from blood, cultured in vitro. This TCR came from a human donor who had recovered from COVID-19. The gene calls are TRBV14 and TRBJ2-5; 10 bases are a match to TRBD2. The CDR3 DNA is TGTGCCAGCAGCCAGCGACTAGCGGGTGGGGGTCGAGAGACCCAGTACTTC. Translated, it gives CASSQRLAGGGRETQYF.